The text below deals with one T cell receptor beta chain. No antigen is known for it. The data originate from a study of cytotoxic CD8 clonotypes in ibrutinib-treated CLL. Whole-study results and caveats: Public clonotypes were seen rarely and were contracted or stable on treatment. The study found clonality rose at ibrutinib response, then fell toward baseline at progression.

CDR1 is SGHNT and CDR2 is YYREEE in the germline V gene (reference sequence). Trimming took off 2 bases at V and 7 bases at J, with 9 bases between the two ends. This CDR3 has 13 residues. The planned depth of sequencing spanned 1 in 200,000 to 1 in 1 million T cells. Generated by immunoSEQ multiplex PCR, the TCRdb table keeps only in-frame clones and is missing some. The repertoire consists of fewer than 150,000 clones, with around 84% occurring once and the leading ten covering less than 4%. The sample here was PBMCs, taken after 24 months of ibrutinib treatment. The chain links TRBV5-4 to TRBJ2-2; D is unclear. The receptor was derived from a human donor with chronic lymphocytic leukemia. CDR3 region: CASSFQDGGELFF. The CDR3 DNA sequence: TGTGCCAGCAGCTTTCAGGACGGCGGGGAGCTGTTTTTT.